This T cell receptor (beta chain) was profiled in a study of cytotoxic CD8 clonotypes in ibrutinib-treated CLL. Libraries were prepared by immunoSEQ multiplex PCR; TCRdb keeps only in-frame clonotypes and omits some of them. Of more than 140,000 clones in the sample, roughly 80% are singletons; the top ten hold around a quarter. Study conclusions and caveats: Under treatment, the uncommon public clonotypes either contracted or remained stable. In comparison with age-matched healthy donors, baseline clonality was higher and tracked circulating CD8+ T-cell counts. For progressing versus sustained-remission patients, sampling times were not the same. At progression, clonality fell back toward baseline after rising at ibrutinib response.

Details on this clone: Its antigen is not identified.

The V and J ends lost 7 bases and 2 bases respectively, with 6 bases between them. Germline CDR1 DFQATT, CDR2 SNEGSKA (reference sequence). This CDR3 is 10 amino acids long. The receptor's source is a human donor with chronic lymphocytic leukemia. The specimen comprised PBMCs, sampled after 12 months of ibrutinib treatment. The chain employs TRBV20-1 and TRBJ2-7, with D perhaps TRBD1 or TRBD2 (5 bases each). The CDR3 here is CSVGAYEQYF. The CDR3 DNA is TGCAGTGTGGGGGCCTACGAGCAGTACTTC.